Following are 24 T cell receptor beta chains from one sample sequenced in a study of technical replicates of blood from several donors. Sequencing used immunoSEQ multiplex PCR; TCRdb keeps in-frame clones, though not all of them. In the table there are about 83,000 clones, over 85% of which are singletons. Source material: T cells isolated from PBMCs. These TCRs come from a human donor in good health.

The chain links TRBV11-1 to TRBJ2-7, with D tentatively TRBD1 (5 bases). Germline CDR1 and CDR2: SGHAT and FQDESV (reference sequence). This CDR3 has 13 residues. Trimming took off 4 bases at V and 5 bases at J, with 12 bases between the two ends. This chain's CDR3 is CASSWGAKDEQYF. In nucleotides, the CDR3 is TGTGCCAGCAGCTGGGGCGCCAAGGACGAGCAGTACTTC.

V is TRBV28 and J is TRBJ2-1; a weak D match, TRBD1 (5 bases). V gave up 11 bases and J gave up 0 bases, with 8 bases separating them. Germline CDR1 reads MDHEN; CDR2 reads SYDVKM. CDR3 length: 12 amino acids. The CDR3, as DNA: TGTGCCGTAGACAGCTCCTACAATGAGCAGTTCTTC. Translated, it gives CAVDSSYNEQFF. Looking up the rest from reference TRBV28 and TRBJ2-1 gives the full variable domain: DVKVTQSSRYLVKRTGEKVFLECVQDMDHENMFWYRQDPGLGLRLIYFSYDVKMKEKGDIPEGYSVSREKKERFSLILESASTNQTSMYLCAVDSSYNEQFFGPGTRLTVL.

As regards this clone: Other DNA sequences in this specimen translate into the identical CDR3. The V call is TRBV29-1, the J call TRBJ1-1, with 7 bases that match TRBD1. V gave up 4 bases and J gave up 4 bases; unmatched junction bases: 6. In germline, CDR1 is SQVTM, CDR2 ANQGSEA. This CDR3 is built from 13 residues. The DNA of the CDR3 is TGCAGCGTTGCCCGACAGGGTTCCACTGAAGCTTTCTTT. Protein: CSVARQGSTEAFF.

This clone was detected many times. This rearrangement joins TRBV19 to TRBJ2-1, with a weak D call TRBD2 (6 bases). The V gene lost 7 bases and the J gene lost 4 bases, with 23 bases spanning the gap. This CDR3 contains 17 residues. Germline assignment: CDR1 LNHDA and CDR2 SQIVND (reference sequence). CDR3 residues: CASTTHSLLAGYNEQFF. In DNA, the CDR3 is TGTGCCAGTACAACCCATTCCCTACTAGCAGGATACAATGAGCAGTTCTTC.

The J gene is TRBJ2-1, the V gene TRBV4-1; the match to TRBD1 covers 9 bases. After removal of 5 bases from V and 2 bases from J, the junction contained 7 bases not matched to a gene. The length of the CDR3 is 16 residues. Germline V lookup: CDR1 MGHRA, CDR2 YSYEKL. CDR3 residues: CASSGWTGETYNEQFF. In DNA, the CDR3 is TGCGCCAGCAGCGGATGGACAGGGGAAACCTACAATGAGCAGTTCTTC.

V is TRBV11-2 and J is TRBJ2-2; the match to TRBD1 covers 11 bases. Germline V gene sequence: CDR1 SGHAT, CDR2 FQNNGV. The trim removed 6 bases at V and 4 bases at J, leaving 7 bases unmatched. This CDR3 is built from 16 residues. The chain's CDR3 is CASRNPGQGGTGELFF. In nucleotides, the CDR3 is TGTGCCAGCAGGAACCCGGGACAGGGGGGCACCGGGGAGCTGTTTTTT.

The CDR3 coding sequence is TGTGCCAGCAGCTTAGGACGCAGGGAGACCCAGTACTTC. This encodes CASSLGRRETQYF. This chain connects TRBV7-9 to TRBJ2-5; D unresolved. Trimming removed 1 base from V and 5 bases from J, with 8 bases in between. The CDR3 loop spans 13 amino acids. In germline, CDR1 is SEHNR, CDR2 FQNEAQ (reference sequence).

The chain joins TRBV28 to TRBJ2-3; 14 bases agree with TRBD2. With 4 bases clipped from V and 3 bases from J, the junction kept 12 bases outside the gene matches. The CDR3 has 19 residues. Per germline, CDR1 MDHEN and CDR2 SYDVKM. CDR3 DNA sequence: TGTGCCAGCAGTTGGGGACTAGCGGGAGTTATCGTAAGGACAGATACGCAGTATTTT. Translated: CASSWGLAGVIVRTDTQYF.

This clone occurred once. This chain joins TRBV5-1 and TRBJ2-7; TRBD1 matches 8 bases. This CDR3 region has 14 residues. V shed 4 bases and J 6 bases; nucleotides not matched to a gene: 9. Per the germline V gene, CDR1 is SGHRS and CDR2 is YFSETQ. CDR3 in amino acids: CASSADRGQGEQYF. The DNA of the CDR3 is TGCGCCAGCAGCGCAGACAGGGGACAAGGCGAGCAGTACTTC. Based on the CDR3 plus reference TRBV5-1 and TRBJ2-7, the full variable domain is KAGVTQTPRYLIKTRGQQVTLSCSPISGHRSVSWYQQTPGQGLQFLFEYFSETQRNKGNFPGRFSGRQFSNSRSEMNVSTLELGDSALYLCASSADRGQGEQYFGPGTRLTVT.

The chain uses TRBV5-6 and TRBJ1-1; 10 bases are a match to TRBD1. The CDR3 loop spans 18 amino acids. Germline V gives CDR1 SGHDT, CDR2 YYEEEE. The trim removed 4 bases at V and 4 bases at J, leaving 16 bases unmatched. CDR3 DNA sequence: TGTGCCAGCAGCGGAACCGGGACAGGGGTTTTCTCGAGCACTGAAGCTTTCTTT. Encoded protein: CASSGTGTGVFSSTEAFF.

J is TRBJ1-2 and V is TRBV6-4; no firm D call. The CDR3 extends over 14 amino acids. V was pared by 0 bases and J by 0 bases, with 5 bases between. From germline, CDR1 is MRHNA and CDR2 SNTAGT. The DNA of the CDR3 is TGTGCCAGCAGTGACTCGTCTGCTAACTATGGCTACACCTTC. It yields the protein CASSDSSANYGYTF.

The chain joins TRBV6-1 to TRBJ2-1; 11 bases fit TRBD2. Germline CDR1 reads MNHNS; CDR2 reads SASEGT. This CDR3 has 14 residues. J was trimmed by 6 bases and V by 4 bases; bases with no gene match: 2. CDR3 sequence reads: CASSGLAGFNEQFF. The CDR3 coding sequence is TGTGCCAGCAGTGGACTAGCGGGGTTCAATGAGCAGTTCTTC.

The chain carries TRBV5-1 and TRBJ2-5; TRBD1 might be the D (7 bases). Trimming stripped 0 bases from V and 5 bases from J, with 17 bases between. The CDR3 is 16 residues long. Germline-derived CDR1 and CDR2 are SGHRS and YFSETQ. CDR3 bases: TGCGCCAGCAGCTTGGAGCTATCGGAGGGGGCGGAGACCCAGTACTTC. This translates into CASSLELSEGAETQYF.

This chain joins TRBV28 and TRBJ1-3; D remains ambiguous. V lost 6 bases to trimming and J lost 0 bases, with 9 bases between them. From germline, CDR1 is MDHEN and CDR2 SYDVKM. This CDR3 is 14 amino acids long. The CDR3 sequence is CASSLIISGNTIYF. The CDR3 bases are TGTGCCAGCAGCCTAATTATCTCTGGAAACACCATATATTTT.

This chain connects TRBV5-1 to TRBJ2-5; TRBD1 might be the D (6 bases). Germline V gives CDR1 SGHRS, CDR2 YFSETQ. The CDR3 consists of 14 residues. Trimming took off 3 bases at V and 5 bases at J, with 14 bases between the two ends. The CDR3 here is CASSSTHRGETQYF. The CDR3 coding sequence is TGCGCCAGCAGCTCAACTCATAGGGGGGAGACCCAGTACTTC.

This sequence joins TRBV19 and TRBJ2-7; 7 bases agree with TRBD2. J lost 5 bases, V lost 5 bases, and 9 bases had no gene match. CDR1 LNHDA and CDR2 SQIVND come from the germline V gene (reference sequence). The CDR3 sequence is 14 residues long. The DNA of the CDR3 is TGTGCCAGTAGTCCTGGACTAGTATCCCACGAGCAGTACTTC. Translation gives CASSPGLVSHEQYF.

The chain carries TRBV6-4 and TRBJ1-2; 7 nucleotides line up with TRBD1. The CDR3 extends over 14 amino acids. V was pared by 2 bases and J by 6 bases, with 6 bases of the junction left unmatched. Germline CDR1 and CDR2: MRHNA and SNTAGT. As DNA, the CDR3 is TGTGCCAGCAGTGACAAGGGCAGGGGGGATGGCTACACCTTC. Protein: CASSDKGRGDGYTF.

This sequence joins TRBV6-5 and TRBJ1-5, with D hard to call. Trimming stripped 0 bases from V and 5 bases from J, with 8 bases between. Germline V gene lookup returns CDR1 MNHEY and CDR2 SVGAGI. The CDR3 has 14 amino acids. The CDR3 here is CASSYSYSDQPQHF. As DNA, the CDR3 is TGTGCCAGCAGTTACTCGTATTCGGATCAGCCCCAGCATTTT.

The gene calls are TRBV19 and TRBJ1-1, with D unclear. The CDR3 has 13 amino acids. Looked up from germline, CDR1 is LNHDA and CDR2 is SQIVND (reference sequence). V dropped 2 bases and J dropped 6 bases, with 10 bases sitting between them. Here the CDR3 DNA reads TGTGCCAGTAGTATATTGGGGAGCCCTGAAGCTTTCTTT. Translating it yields CASSILGSPEAFF.

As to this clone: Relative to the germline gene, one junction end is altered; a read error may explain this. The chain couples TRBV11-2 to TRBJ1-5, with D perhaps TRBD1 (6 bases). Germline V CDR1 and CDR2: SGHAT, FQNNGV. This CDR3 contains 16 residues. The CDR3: CASSLDRTDSNQPQHF. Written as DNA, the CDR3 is TGTGCCAGCAGCCTAGACAGGACAGATAGCAATCAGCCCCAGCATTTT.

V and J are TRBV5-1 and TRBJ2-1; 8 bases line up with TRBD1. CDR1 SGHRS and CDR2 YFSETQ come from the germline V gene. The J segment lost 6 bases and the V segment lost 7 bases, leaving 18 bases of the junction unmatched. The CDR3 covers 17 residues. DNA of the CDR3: TGCGCCAGCTCTTCGGACAGGGAGTTTTCCGTAATCAATGAGCAGTTCTTC. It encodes CASSSDREFSVINEQFF.

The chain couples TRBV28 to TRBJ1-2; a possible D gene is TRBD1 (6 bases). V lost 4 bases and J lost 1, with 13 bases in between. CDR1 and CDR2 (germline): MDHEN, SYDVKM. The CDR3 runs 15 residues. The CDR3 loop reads CASSSGQTYNYGYTF. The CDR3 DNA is TGTGCCAGCAGTTCCGGACAGACTTATAACTATGGCTACACCTTC.

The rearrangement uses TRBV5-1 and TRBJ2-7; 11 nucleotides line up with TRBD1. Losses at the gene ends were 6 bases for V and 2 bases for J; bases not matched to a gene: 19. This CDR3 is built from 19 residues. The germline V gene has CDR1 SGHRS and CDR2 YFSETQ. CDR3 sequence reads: CASNGQGAQGSWRAYEQYF. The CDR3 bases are TGCGCCAGCAACGGACAGGGGGCGCAAGGGAGCTGGCGCGCCTACGAGCAGTACTTC.

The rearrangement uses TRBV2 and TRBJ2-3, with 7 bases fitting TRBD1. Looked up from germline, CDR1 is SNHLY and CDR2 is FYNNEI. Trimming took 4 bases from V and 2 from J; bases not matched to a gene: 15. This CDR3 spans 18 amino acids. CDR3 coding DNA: TGTGCCAGCAGTGTTCCCCTCTTGAGACAGGGTGACACAGATACGCAGTATTTT. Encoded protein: CASSVPLLRQGDTDTQYF.